This T cell receptor beta chain was recorded in a study of shared clonotypes between healthy human individuals. Background on the study: CD4 naive and memory got three plates each, CD8 naive two, CD8 memory one.

Notes on the study in general: Compared with memory subsets, naive subsets generally had larger estimated richness. Rarefaction gave evidence that sorted-subset sequencing remained incomplete despite large depth.

The protocol was immunoSEQ multiplex PCR, while the TCRdb copy is restricted to in-frame clones and leaves out a portion. The table shows about 800,000 clones, with roughly 96% occurring only once. Germline V CDR1 and CDR2: SGHVS, FNYEAQ. V gave up 8 bases and J gave up 0 bases, with 14 bases separating them. This CDR3 has 15 residues. As for this clone: Antigen unknown.

It was CD45RO-negative cells, positively selected for CCR7, that made up naive CD8 cells, with terminally differentiated effector memory CD45RA+ cells excluded. Sequences were obtained from naive CD8+ T cells sorted from blood. This rearrangement joins TRBV7-6 to TRBJ1-3; tentative D call: TRBD1 (5 bases). This TCR was sampled from a man aged 30 to 39 in good health. CDR3 residues: CASSQGSTSGNTIYF. The CDR3 DNA is TGTGCCAGCTCCCAGGGTTCAACCTCTGGAAACACCATATATTTT.